Below, one T cell receptor (beta chain) is given with its context. The data were produced by immunoSEQ multiplex PCR, yet TCRdb's version contains in-frame clones alone and is incomplete. This table holds roughly 99,000 clones, roughly 92% found once. Germline V lookup: CDR1 LNHDA, CDR2 SQIVND (reference sequence). The V gene end was trimmed by 9 bases and the J gene end by 5 bases; junction bases not matched to a gene: 15. CDR3 length: 15 residues. These data come from a study of T cell changes during pregnancy in multiple sclerosis. Source: peripheral blood, taken in the third trimester of pregnancy. The origin of this receptor is a female donor in good health, enrolled as a control in a pregnancy study. The J gene is TRBJ1-1, the V gene TRBV19; 7 nucleotides line up with TRBD1. CDR3 nucleotides: TGTGCCAGCAACCCTCAATTTCAGGGGGATACTGAAGCTTTCTTT. Protein product: CASNPQFQGDTEAFF.